These 26 T cell receptor beta chains were sequenced from one sample in a study of shared T cell receptors in the human thymus (dated by TCRdb to 2020 to 2022). The library relied on the immunoSEQ multiplex PCR assay. The table was pulled from immuneACCESS by TCRdb, which kept in-frame rearrangements only. Such tables lose some clones; where checked, under half of the loss comes from unresolved V genes, and the rest has no known cause. The sample data list more than 550,000 clones, and roughly 86% of these were observed just once. The top ten hold over 0.008% of the sample. A further study also used this sample, focusing on human thymus T cells.

Sequenced sample: thymocytes. The receptors here all came from a boy in the first two years of life with a congenital heart defect. Donor details come from another sample of the same person, matched by shared clones.

The chain couples TRBV9 to TRBJ2-1; 9 positions match TRBD2. This CDR3 spans 16 amino acids. Germline V CDR1 and CDR2: SGDLS, YYNGEE. Losses at the gene ends were 4 bases for V and 4 bases for J; bases not matched to a gene: 9. The CDR3 reads CASSPNRLAEYNEQFF. The CDR3, as DNA: TGTGCCAGCAGCCCAAACCGACTAGCGGAGTACAATGAGCAGTTCTTC.

This clone came up once. The rearrangement links TRBV28 to TRBJ2-1; perhaps TRBD1 as D (6 bases). Trimming removed 3 bases from V and 9 bases from J, with 15 bases in between. CDR3 length equals 14 residues. Germline lookup yields CDR1 MDHEN and CDR2 SYDVKM. The CDR3 sequence: CASSFQGTWGEQFF. In nucleotides, the CDR3 is TGTGCCAGCAGTTTTCAGGGGACCTGGGGTGAGCAGTTCTTC. Looking up the rest from reference TRBV28 and TRBJ2-1 gives the full variable domain: DVKVTQSSRYLVKRTGEKVFLECVQDMDHENMFWYRQDPGLGLRLIYFSYDVKMKEKGDIPEGYSVSREKKERFSLILESASTNQTSMYLCASSFQGTWGEQFFGPGTRLTVL.

The genes are TRBV19 and TRBJ1-2, with 10 positions matching TRBD1. The V gene's germline CDR1 is LNHDA and CDR2 SQIVND (reference sequence). V gave up 4 bases and J gave up 6 bases; unmatched junction bases: 5. The CDR3 is 14 residues long. As DNA, the CDR3 is TGTGCCAGTAGTACCGACAGGGGGCGAAATGGCTACACCTTC. Translating it yields CASSTDRGRNGYTF.

This clone was picked up one time. This chain uses TRBV6-5 with TRBJ1-1; the D gene is possibly TRBD1 (6 bases). There are 15 residues in the CDR3. CDR1 and CDR2 from the germline V gene are MNHEY and SVGAGI. Deletions cut 6 bases from V and 4 bases from J, with 18 bases between. CDR3 sequence: CASSPPGRGSTEAFF. CDR3 DNA sequence: TGTGCCAGCAGCCCCCCAGGGAGGGGGAGCACTGAAGCTTTCTTT.

This clone was seen just once. The CDR3 DNA reads TGTGCCAGCAGCCCTACGGGACTAACGGATGAGCAGTTCTTC. Protein: CASSPTGLTDEQFF. The gene calls are TRBV5-6 and TRBJ2-1, with 7 positions matching TRBD2. CDR1 is SGHDT, CDR2 YYEEEE, per germline. The ends lost 4 bases at V and 8 bases at J; junction bases unmatched: 9. This CDR3 contains 14 residues.

This chain joins TRBV29-1 and TRBJ2-1, with D perhaps matching TRBD1 (5 bases). Germline V gene sequence: CDR1 SQVTM, CDR2 ANQGSEA. V dropped 3 bases and J dropped 1 base, with 19 bases sitting between them. This CDR3 is 17 amino acids long. CDR3 DNA sequence: TGCAGCGTTGATCCGTACGTTCAGGGAATATCCTACAATGAGCAGTTCTTC. This sequence encodes CSVDPYVQGISYNEQFF.

The chain links TRBV27 to TRBJ2-7; D not certain. The V gene's germline CDR1 is MNHEY and CDR2 SMNVEV (reference sequence). Trimming pared 4 bases from V and 3 bases from J, leaving 19 bases between. The CDR3 covers 16 residues. CDR3 region: CASSSPTVTEIYEQYF. CDR3 in DNA: TGTGCCAGCAGTTCCCCTACGGTTACGGAGATCTACGAGCAGTACTTC.

The gene calls are TRBV5-1 and TRBJ2-1; possibly TRBD1 for D (6 bases). The CDR3 has 15 amino acids. With 4 bases removed from V and 5 bases from J, the gap between germline ends came to 16 bases. Germline lookup yields CDR1 SGHRS and CDR2 YFSETQ. CDR3 in DNA: TGCGCCAGCAGCCCGACAGGAGCTCAGGACAATGAGCAGTTCTTC. Translating gives CASSPTGAQDNEQFF.

This chain connects TRBV27 to TRBJ1-5; 8 nucleotides align to TRBD1. This CDR3 comprises 15 residues. From germline, CDR1 is MNHEY and CDR2 SMNVEV (reference sequence). Germline trimming cut 5 bases from V and 5 bases from J; bases unmatched to any gene: 8. CDR3 protein: CASSQRTGKDQPQHF. The CDR3 DNA reads as TGTGCCAGCAGTCAAAGGACAGGGAAAGATCAGCCCCAGCATTTT.

This clone was recorded only once. The chain recombines TRBV7-8 with TRBJ2-1, with a possible D match to TRBD1 (5 bases). Deletions cut 1 base from V and 6 bases from J, with 19 bases between. The germline V gene encodes CDR1 SGHVS and CDR2 FQNEAQ. This CDR3 is built from 17 residues. The CDR3 is CASSLDLRYGRGNEQFF. The CDR3 region has the DNA TGTGCCAGCAGCTTAGATTTGAGGTACGGAAGGGGCAATGAGCAGTTCTTC.

The V gene is TRBV7-2, the J gene TRBJ2-7; 14 nucleotides match TRBD2. Looked up from germline, CDR1 is SGHTA and CDR2 is FQGNSA. Trimming at V came to 1 base and at J to 4 bases, leaving 6 bases not matched to a gene. This CDR3 is 17 amino acids long. The CDR3 here is CASSLGGTSGRGYEQYF. In DNA, the CDR3 is TGTGCCAGCAGCTTAGGAGGGACTAGCGGGAGAGGTTACGAGCAGTACTTC.

The J gene is TRBJ2-2, the V gene TRBV12-1; the D call of TRBD2 is as the table states it, not checked on the DNA. TRBV12-1 is recorded as a pseudogene. The CDR3 is 12 amino acids. CDR3 amino acids: CASIGGDGELFF. The CDR3 bases are TGTGCCAGCATCGGGGGGGACGGGGAGCTGTTTTTT.

In this sample, this clone turned up once. This sequence joins TRBV9 and TRBJ2-7; D is uncertain. The germline CDR1 and CDR2 sequences are SGDLS and YYNGEE. The CDR3 contains 16 residues. Trimming left V 2 bases short and J 8 bases short, with 23 bases between. The chain's CDR3 is CASSVNPRPSDGQQYF. The CDR3 nucleotides are TGTGCCAGCAGCGTCAACCCCAGACCTAGTGATGGCCAGCAGTACTTC.

V gene TRBV27 combines with J gene TRBJ2-7; unclear D gene. Trimming left V 6 bases short and J 6 bases short, with 9 bases between. Germline V gene data show CDR1 as MNHEY and CDR2 as SMNVEV (reference sequence). This CDR3 region has 11 residues. Here the CDR3 DNA reads TGTGCCAGCAGGAGCCCCGGCGAGCAGTACTTC. Translation: CASRSPGEQYF.

V gene TRBV28 combines with J gene TRBJ2-7, with 9 bases lining up with TRBD1. The trim removed 5 bases at V and 3 bases at J, leaving 8 bases unmatched. The CDR3 runs to 15 residues. Germline-derived CDR1 and CDR2 are MDHEN and SYDVKM. CDR3 region: CASSPRTGVGYEQYF. The CDR3 coding sequence is TGTGCCAGCAGTCCTCGGACAGGGGTGGGCTACGAGCAGTACTTC.

V is TRBV7-3 and J is TRBJ1-6, with D perhaps TRBD1 (6 bases). This CDR3 spans 19 amino acids. With 1 base removed from V and 4 bases from J, the gap between germline ends came to 20 bases. Germline loops: CDR1 SGHTA, CDR2 FQGTGA. The CDR3 DNA reads TGTGCCAGCAGCTTAAGTCATGGGGCAGGGGCGATATATAATTCACCCCTCCACTTT. Its translation is CASSLSHGAGAIYNSPLHF.

V usage is TRBV6-5 and J usage is TRBJ2-4; 10 bases map to TRBD1. The ends lost 6 bases at V and 7 bases at J; junction bases unmatched: 3. The germline gives CDR1 MNHEY, CDR2 SVGAGI. The CDR3 runs 13 residues. CDR3 DNA sequence: TGTGCCAGCAGACCGGGACAGGGGAACATTCAGTACTTC. Its protein product is CASRPGQGNIQYF.

The V gene is TRBV28, the J gene TRBJ2-7, with 12 bases lining up with TRBD2. CDR3 size: 18 residues. Per germline, CDR1 MDHEN and CDR2 SYDVKM. Trimming cost V 5 bases and J 2 bases; bases outside gene matches: 13. CDR3 in amino acids: CASSPLSRTSGAPYEQYF. The DNA for the CDR3 is TGTGCCAGCAGTCCACTCTCCCGGACTAGCGGGGCGCCCTACGAGCAGTACTTC.

This clone occurred a few times. V gene TRBV27 combines with J gene TRBJ2-7; 9 bases are shared with TRBD2. The germline CDR1 and CDR2 sequences are MNHEY and SMNVEV (reference sequence). The trim removed 5 bases at V and 2 bases at J, leaving 19 bases unmatched. The CDR3 length is 19 residues. CDR3 region: CASSPRQGAGGRRTYEQYF. The CDR3 bases are TGTGCCAGCAGTCCCAGACAGGGCGCGGGGGGGCGGCGAACCTACGAGCAGTACTTC.

This clone was detected once. This rearrangement joins TRBV6-1 to TRBJ2-7, with 9 bases fitting TRBD1. Germline trimming cut 10 bases from V and 4 bases from J; bases unmatched to any gene: 5. The CDR3 has 12 residues. Germline V gene data show CDR1 as MNHNS and CDR2 as SASEGT. The CDR3 reads CAIDRGVYEQYF. The CDR3 nucleotides are TGTGCCATCGACAGGGGGGTATACGAGCAGTACTTC.

V usage is TRBV28 and J usage is TRBJ2-3; the D is unclear. Germline V gene data show CDR1 as MDHEN and CDR2 as SYDVKM. The CDR3 has 15 residues. With 3 bases removed from V and 2 bases from J, the gap between germline ends came to 12 bases. CDR3 sequence (DNA): TGTGCCAGCAGTTTGGGTGCGGCCTACACAGATACGCAGTATTTT. Translating it yields CASSLGAAYTDTQYF.

The chain couples TRBV27 to TRBJ2-7; the match to TRBD1 covers 7 bases. Per the germline V gene, CDR1 is MNHEY and CDR2 is SMNVEV (reference sequence). With 3 bases clipped from V and 3 bases from J, the junction kept 2 bases outside the gene matches. The CDR3 covers 13 residues. The CDR3 here is CASSLAGGYEQYF. CDR3 nucleotide sequence: TGTGCCAGCAGTTTGGCAGGGGGCTACGAGCAGTACTTC.

CDR3: CASSAGAPWSNEKLFF. CDR3 nucleotide sequence: TGTGCCAGCAGCGCGGGGGCACCGTGGTCTAATGAAAAACTGTTTTTT. J is TRBJ1-4 and V is TRBV25-1, with D possibly matching TRBD1 (6 bases). Per the germline V gene, CDR1 is MGHDK and CDR2 is SYGVNS. V shed 6 bases and J shed 3 bases, with 17 bases lying between them. The CDR3 is made up of 16 amino acids.

The CDR3 here is CASSLRRQGTQYF. CDR3 bases: TGCGCCAGCAGCTTGAGGCGCCAGGGGACCCAGTACTTC. This chain uses TRBV5-1 with TRBJ2-5; a weak D match, TRBD1 (5 bases). The CDR3 has 13 amino acids. Germline-derived CDR1 and CDR2 are SGHRS and YFSETQ. The germline V and J ends were trimmed by 1 base and 7 bases, with 11 bases remaining between them.

This chain connects TRBV4-1 to TRBJ2-7, with a possible D match to TRBD2 (5 bases). CDR1 and CDR2 from the germline V gene are MGHRA and YSYEKL. V gave up 0 bases and J gave up 3 bases, with 21 bases separating them. The CDR3 runs 18 residues. This CDR3 reads CASSQDRVPQLGNYEQYF. CDR3 coding DNA: TGCGCCAGCAGCCAAGATCGGGTTCCCCAACTAGGCAACTACGAGCAGTACTTC.

As to this clone: This sample also contains other DNA sequences that code for the same CDR3. The genes are TRBV28 and TRBJ1-2, with 7 bases matching TRBD1. Germline values: CDR1 MDHEN, CDR2 SYDVKM. The CDR3 extends over 13 amino acids. The junction had 2 bases not matched to a gene; V was cut back by 4 bases and J by 3 bases. CDR3 region: CASSSDRYYGYTF. For the CDR3, the DNA is TGTGCCAGCAGTTCGGACAGGTACTATGGCTACACCTTC.